Sequencing of this T cell receptor (beta chain) was carried out in a study of blood T cells in healthy people across ages. A second PCR of 7 to 11 cycles used a sample-barcoded 5' primer and a J-beta primer mix. A single record per CDR3 protein comes from TCRdb applying MiXCR to the 5' RACE reads. Found here are about 1,000,000 distinct CDR3 sequences, 45% of them singletons; the top ten hold 15% to 20%. CDR3 size: 13 residues. Trimming stripped 7 bases from V and 5 bases from J, with 14 bases between. The receptor comes from a woman aged 60-75 years in good health. The material sequenced was blood. The V call is TRBV6-7, the J call TRBJ1-1, with D uncertain. TRBV6-7 is an ORF, with its function uncertain. DNA for the CDR3: TGTGCCAGCACTTCACCTTGGATGACTGAAGCTTTCTTT. As protein: CASTSPWMTEAFF.